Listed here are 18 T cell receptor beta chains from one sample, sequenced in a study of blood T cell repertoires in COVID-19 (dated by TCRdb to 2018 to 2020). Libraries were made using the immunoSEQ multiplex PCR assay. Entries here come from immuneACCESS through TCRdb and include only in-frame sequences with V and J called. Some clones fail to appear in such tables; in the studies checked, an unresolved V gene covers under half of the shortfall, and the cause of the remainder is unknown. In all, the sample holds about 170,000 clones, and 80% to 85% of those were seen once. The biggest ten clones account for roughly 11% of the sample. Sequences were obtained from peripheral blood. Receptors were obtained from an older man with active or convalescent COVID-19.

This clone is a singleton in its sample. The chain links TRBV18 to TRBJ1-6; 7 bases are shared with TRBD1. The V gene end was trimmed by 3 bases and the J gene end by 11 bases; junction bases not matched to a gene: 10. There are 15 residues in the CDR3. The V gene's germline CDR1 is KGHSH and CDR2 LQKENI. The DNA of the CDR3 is TGTGCCAGCTCACCGAACCGGGACAGCAATCCACCCCTCCACTTT. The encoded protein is CASSPNRDSNPPLHF.

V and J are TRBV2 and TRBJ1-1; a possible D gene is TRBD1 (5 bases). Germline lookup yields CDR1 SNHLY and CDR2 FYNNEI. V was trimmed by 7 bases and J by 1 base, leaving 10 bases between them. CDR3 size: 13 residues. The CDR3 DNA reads TGTGCCAGCATTATGGGGCCGAACACTGAAGCTTTCTTT. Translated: CASIMGPNTEAFF.

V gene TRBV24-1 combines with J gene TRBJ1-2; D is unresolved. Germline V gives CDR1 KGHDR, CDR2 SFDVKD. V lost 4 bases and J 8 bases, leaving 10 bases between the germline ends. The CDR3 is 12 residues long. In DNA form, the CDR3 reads TGTGCCACCAGTGACCCGACGGGAGGCTACACCTTC. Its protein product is CATSDPTGGYTF.

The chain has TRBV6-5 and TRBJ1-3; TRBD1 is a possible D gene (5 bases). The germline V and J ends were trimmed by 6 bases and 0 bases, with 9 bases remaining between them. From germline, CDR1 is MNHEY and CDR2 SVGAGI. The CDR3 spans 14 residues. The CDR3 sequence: CASRTGISGNTIYF. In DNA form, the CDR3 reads TGTGCCAGCAGAACAGGTATCTCTGGAAACACCATATATTTT.

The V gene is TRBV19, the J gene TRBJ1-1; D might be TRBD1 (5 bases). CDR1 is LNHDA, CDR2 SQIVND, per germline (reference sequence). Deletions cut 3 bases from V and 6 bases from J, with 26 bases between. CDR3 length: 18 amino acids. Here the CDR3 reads CASSMWGAGGRRMAEAFF. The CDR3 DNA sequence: TGTGCCAGTAGTATGTGGGGCGCGGGGGGAAGACGGATGGCTGAAGCTTTCTTT.

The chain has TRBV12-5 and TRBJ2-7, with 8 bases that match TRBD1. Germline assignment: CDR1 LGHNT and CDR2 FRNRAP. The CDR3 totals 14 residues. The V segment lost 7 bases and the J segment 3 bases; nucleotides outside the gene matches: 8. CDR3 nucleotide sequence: TGTGCTAGTGTCTCGGACAGGGTGGGCTACGAGCAGTACTTC. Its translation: CASVSDRVGYEQYF.

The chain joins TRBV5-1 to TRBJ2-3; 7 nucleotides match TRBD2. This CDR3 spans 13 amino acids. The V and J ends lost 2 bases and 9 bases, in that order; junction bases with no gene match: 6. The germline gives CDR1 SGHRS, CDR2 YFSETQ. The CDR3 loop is CASSLRGSETQYF. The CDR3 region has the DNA TGCGCCAGCAGCTTACGCGGGAGCGAAACGCAGTATTTT.

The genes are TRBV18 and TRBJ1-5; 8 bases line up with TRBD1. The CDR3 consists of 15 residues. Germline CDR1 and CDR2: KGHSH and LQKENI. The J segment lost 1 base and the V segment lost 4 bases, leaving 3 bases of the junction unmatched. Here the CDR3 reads CASSHGQGSNQPQHF. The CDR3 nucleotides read TGTGCCAGCTCACACGGACAGGGCAGCAATCAGCCCCAGCATTTT.

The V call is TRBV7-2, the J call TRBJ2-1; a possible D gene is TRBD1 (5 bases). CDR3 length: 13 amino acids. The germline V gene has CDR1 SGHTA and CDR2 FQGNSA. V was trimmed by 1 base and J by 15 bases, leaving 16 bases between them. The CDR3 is CASSLDRTPSRFF. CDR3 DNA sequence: TGTGCCAGCAGCTTAGATAGGACACCATCCCGGTTCTTC.

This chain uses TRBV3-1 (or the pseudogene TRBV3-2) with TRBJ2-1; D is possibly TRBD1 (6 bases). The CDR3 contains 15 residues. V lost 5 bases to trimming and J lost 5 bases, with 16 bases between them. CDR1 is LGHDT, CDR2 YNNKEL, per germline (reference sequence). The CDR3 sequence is CASSTRYKGDNEQFF. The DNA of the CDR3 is TGTGCCAGCAGCACAAGATACAAGGGGGACAATGAGCAGTTCTTC.

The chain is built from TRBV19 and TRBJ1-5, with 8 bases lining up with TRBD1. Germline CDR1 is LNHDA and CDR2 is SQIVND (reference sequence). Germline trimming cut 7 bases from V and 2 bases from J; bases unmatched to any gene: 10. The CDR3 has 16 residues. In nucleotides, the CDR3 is TGTGCCAGTACCAACTTCGACAGGGGCCGCAATCAGCCCCAGCATTTT. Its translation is CASTNFDRGRNQPQHF.

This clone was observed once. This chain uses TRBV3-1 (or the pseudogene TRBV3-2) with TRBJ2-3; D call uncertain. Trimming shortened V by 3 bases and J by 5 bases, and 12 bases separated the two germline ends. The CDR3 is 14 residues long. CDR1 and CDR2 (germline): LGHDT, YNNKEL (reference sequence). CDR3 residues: CASSQPPFGDTQYF. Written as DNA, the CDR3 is TGTGCCAGCAGCCAGCCACCTTTCGGAGATACGCAGTATTTT.

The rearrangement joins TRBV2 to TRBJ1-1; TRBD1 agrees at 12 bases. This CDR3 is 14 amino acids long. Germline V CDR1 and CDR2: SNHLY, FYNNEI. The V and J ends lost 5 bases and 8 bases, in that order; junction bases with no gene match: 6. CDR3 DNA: TGTGCCAGCAGTCGGGACAGGGGGCCCGCCGAAGCTTTCTTT. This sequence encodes CASSRDRGPAEAFF.

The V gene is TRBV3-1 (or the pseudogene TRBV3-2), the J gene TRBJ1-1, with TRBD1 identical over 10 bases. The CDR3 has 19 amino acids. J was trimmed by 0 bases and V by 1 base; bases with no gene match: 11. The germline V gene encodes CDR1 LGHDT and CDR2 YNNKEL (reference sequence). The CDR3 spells CASSQAKTGGPPLNTEAFF. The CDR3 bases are TGTGCCAGCAGCCAAGCGAAGACAGGGGGCCCACCATTGAACACTGAAGCTTTCTTT.

The CDR3 DNA reads TGTGCCAGCAGCCACCGCCGGGGCCAGGGGACCTATGGCTACACCTTC. It yields the protein CASSHRRGQGTYGYTF. The V gene is TRBV3-1 (or the pseudogene TRBV3-2), the J gene TRBJ1-2; possible D gene TRBD1, 6 bases. Germline V gives CDR1 LGHDT, CDR2 YNNKEL (reference sequence). The V end was cut by 3 bases, the J end by 4 bases, with 18 bases between. There are 16 residues in the CDR3.

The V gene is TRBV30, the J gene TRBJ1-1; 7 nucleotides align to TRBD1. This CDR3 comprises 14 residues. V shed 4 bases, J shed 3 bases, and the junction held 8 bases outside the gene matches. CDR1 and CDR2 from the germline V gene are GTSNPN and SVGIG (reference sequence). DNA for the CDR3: TGTGCCTGGATTCGGGACAGTCTACACACTGAAGCTTTCTTT. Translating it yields CAWIRDSLHTEAFF.

The CDR3 nucleotides read TGTGCCAGCAGCTCTCACTCACCGGGACAGGGCAACAACGAGCAGTACTTC. Protein: CASSSHSPGQGNNEQYF. This chain uses TRBV6-2 or TRBV6-3 with TRBJ2-7; 9 bases are a match to TRBD1. V dropped 6 bases and J dropped 5; count of bases not matched to a gene: 17. The CDR3 is made up of 17 amino acids. Germline loops: CDR1 MNHEY, CDR2 SVGEGT.

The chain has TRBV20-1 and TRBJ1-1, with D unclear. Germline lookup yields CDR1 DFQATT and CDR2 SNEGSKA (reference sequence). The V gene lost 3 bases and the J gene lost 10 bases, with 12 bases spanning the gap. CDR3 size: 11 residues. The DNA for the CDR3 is TGCAGTGCTAGTGCGGAGAGGGTAGCTTTCTTT. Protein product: CSASAERVAFF.